This T cell receptor beta chain was identified in a study of blood T cell repertoires in COVID-19. This table comes from immunoSEQ multiplex PCR, and its TCRdb copy is limited to in-frame clones, with some not included. The sample has about 62,000 clones, roughly 85% seen once. Sequenced material: peripheral blood. This TCR was recovered from an elderly woman with acute or convalescent COVID-19.

The CDR3 DNA is TGTGCCAGCTCACGACAGGGGCGCGAGCAGTACTTC. Translating it yields CASSRQGREQYF. J is TRBJ2-7 and V is TRBV18, with TRBD1 matching over 8 bases. V was clipped by 4 bases and J by 6 bases; unmatched bases: 2. Per the germline V gene, CDR1 is KGHSH and CDR2 is LQKENI. The CDR3 consists of 12 residues.